What follows are 9 T cell receptor beta chains derived from one specimen sequenced in a study of cytomegalovirus exposure and HLA in healthy donors. The PCR used 60 Vbeta and 13 Jbeta primers. Using immunoSEQ multiplex PCR, the repertoire was profiled, and TCRdb retains in-frame clones only, with some absent. The sample consists of 110,000 or so clones, under 80% of them appearing once. Sequencing was done on a sample of PBMCs. The origin of the receptors is a woman in her 40s in good health and CMV-seropositive.

This clone was observed a handful of times. V usage is TRBV4-1 and J usage is TRBJ2-5; 7 nucleotides agree with TRBD2. CDR3 length: 15 residues. V lost 2 bases and J lost 5; bases outside the gene matches: 8. Germline CDR1 is MGHRA and CDR2 is YSYEKL. The CDR3 bases are TGCGCCAGCAGCCAACCTAGGGCGCGGGGGGAGACCCAGTACTTC. Residues: CASSQPRARGETQYF.

The chain has TRBV6-1 and TRBJ1-2; D unclear. This CDR3 region has 14 residues. Germline V gene lookup returns CDR1 MNHNS and CDR2 SASEGT. Trimming removed 0 bases at V and 2 bases at J, with 7 bases between. The CDR3, as DNA: TGTGCCAGCAGTGAAGCAGCGGGCAACTATGGCTACACCTTC. Encoded protein: CASSEAAGNYGYTF.

The V call is TRBV30, the J call TRBJ1-1; 7 nucleotides match TRBD1. CDR3 length: 12 residues. The V gene end was trimmed by 4 bases and the J gene end by 12 bases; junction bases not matched to a gene: 11. Germline loops: CDR1 GTSNPN, CDR2 SVGIG (reference sequence). The CDR3 is CAWNRLDRETFF. The DNA for the CDR3 is TGTGCCTGGAATCGACTCGACAGGGAGACTTTCTTT. Full variable domain (remainder filled in from reference TRBV30 and TRBJ1-1): SQTIHQWPATLVQPVGSPLSLECTVEGTSNPNLYWYRQAAGRGLQLLFYSVGIGQISSEVPQNLSASRPQDRQFILSSKKLLLSDSGFYLCAWNRLDRETFFGQGTRLTVV.

V usage is TRBV7-2 and J usage is TRBJ1-1, with D perhaps TRBD1 (5 bases). This CDR3 is built from 15 residues. The germline CDR1 and CDR2 sequences are SGHTA and FQGNSA. Trimming took 5 bases from V and 1 from J, leaving 14 bases between them. CDR3 protein: CASSPAGRANTEAFF. In DNA, the CDR3 is TGTGCCAGCAGCCCAGCGGGGCGGGCGAACACTGAAGCTTTCTTT.

The V and J genes are TRBV5-1 and TRBJ1-1; D is possibly TRBD1 (6 bases). The CDR3 contains 13 residues. The germline CDR1 and CDR2 sequences are SGHRS and YFSETQ. Between the trimmed V and J ends, which lost 3 bases and 4 bases, there was a span of 10 bases. The CDR3 DNA reads as TGCGCCAGCAGCTCGCAGGGGAGCACTGAAGCTTTCTTT. This gives the protein CASSSQGSTEAFF. Complete variable domain (other parts from reference TRBV5-1 and TRBJ1-1): KAGVTQTPRYLIKTRGQQVTLSCSPISGHRSVSWYQQTPGQGLQFLFEYFSETQRNKGNFPGRFSGRQFSNSRSEMNVSTLELGDSALYLCASSSQGSTEAFFGQGTRLTVV.

This chain links TRBV4-3 with TRBJ1-1; 10 bases are a match to TRBD1. Germline CDR1 and CDR2: LGHNA and YSLEER. J gave up 7 bases and V 5 bases, and 7 bases lay outside the gene matches. The CDR3 spans 14 residues. This chain's CDR3 is CASSKGTGVSEAFF. In DNA, the CDR3 is TGCGCCAGCAGCAAGGGGACAGGGGTTAGTGAAGCTTTCTTT.

DNA for the CDR3: TGTGCCTGGAGTGTGGGGGACAGGGGGACGAGCAATCAGCCCCAGCATTTT. Amino acids: CAWSVGDRGTSNQPQHF. The chain combines TRBV30 with TRBJ1-5, with TRBD1 identical over 11 bases. V was clipped by 0 bases and J by 1 base; unmatched bases: 5. Germline V CDR1 and CDR2: GTSNPN, SVGIG (reference sequence). The CDR3 has 17 amino acids.

The chain has TRBV5-8 and TRBJ1-1; 8 nucleotides agree with TRBD1. CDR1 SGHTS and CDR2 YDEGEE come from the germline V gene. V gave up 1 base and J gave up 5 bases; unmatched junction bases: 7. The length of the CDR3 is 15 residues. The CDR3 DNA reads TGTGCCAGCAGCTTGTGGAATTACAGGGGGACTGAAGCTTTCTTT. This translates into CASSLWNYRGTEAFF. Variable domain in full (rest from reference TRBV5-8 and TRBJ1-1): EAGVTQSPTHLIKTRGQQATLRCSPISGHTSVYWYQQALGLGLQFLLWYDEGEERNRGNFPPRFSGRQFPNYSSELNVNALELEDSALYLCASSLWNYRGTEAFFGQGTRLTVV.

The CDR3 region has the DNA TGCGCCAGCAGTTCGTCTAGCGGGGGTACCTACAATGAGCAGTTCTTC. Its protein is CASSSSSGGTYNEQFF. The chain couples TRBV5-1 to TRBJ2-1, with 10 bases lining up with TRBD2. The J segment lost 2 bases and the V segment lost 5 bases, leaving 7 bases of the junction unmatched. There are 16 residues in the CDR3. The germline V gene encodes CDR1 SGHRS and CDR2 YFSETQ.